The 21 T cell receptor beta chains below were found in one sample sequenced in a study of blood T cell repertoires in COVID-19. The repertoire was sequenced with immunoSEQ multiplex PCR; TCRdb's copy has only in-frame clones and lacks some. The data show 150,000 to 200,000 clones, with roughly 87% seen just once and 0.95% to 1.5% held by the top ten. Sequenced input: PBMCs or T cells enriched from blood (not recorded which). Every receptor here comes from a human donor with acute COVID-19. The donor label of this sample is uncertain.

With regard to this clone: Possible read error: a much larger clone is one base away. The chain links TRBV11-1 to TRBJ1-2; D possibly corresponds to TRBD1 (5 bases). V lost 5 bases and J lost 2, with 9 bases in between. CDR1 SGHAT and CDR2 FQDESV come from the germline V gene (reference sequence). This CDR3 comprises 13 residues. CDR3: CASSPRGNYGYTF. Written as DNA, the CDR3 is TGTGCCAGCAGCCCTCGGGGGAACTATGGCTACACCTTC.

The chain carries TRBV6-2 or TRBV6-3 and TRBJ1-1; D might be TRBD1 (6 bases). In germline, CDR1 is MNHEY, CDR2 SVGEGT. Trimming pared 4 bases from V and 3 bases from J, leaving 9 bases between. The CDR3 is 13 amino acids. In DNA form, the CDR3 reads TGTGCCAGCAGTTGGGGACACGACACTGAAGCTTTCTTT. This sequence encodes CASSWGHDTEAFF.

This clone was seen only once. The V gene is TRBV4-1, the J gene TRBJ1-6; D not resolved. Germline CDR1 MGHRA, CDR2 YSYEKL. This CDR3 is 15 amino acids long. With 2 bases removed from V and 7 bases from J, the gap between germline ends came to 12 bases. CDR3 sequence (DNA): TGCGCCAGCAGCCAACCTGGACGGAGGAATTCACCCCTCCACTTT. Its protein product is CASSQPGRRNSPLHF.

This clone came up a few times. This chain uses TRBV7-6 with TRBJ2-3, with D perhaps TRBD2 (6 bases). Between the trimmed V and J ends, which lost 5 bases and 0 bases, there was a span of 18 bases. The CDR3 consists of 17 residues. Germline values: CDR1 SGHVS, CDR2 FNYEAQ. The CDR3 protein is CASSPLGSGSSTDTQYF. The CDR3 region has the DNA TGTGCCAGCAGCCCCCTAGGCAGCGGGTCTAGCACAGATACGCAGTATTTT.

This rearrangement joins TRBV7-6 to TRBJ2-7; possibly TRBD1 for D (6 bases). This CDR3 contains 14 residues. V shed 5 bases and J shed 4 bases, with 15 bases lying between them. Germline loops: CDR1 SGHVS, CDR2 FNYEAQ. The CDR3 spells CASSPTQGSYEQYF. In DNA, the CDR3 is TGTGCCAGCAGCCCAACACAGGGTTCGTACGAGCAGTACTTC.

This sequence joins TRBV24-1 and TRBJ2-2, with D perhaps TRBD2 (5 bases). Germline CDR1 KGHDR, CDR2 SFDVKD. V was trimmed by 3 bases and J by 6 bases, leaving 7 bases between them. There are 13 residues in the CDR3. The CDR3 DNA sequence: TGTGCCACCAGTGATCGGACTGCCGGGGAGCTGTTTTTT. As protein: CATSDRTAGELFF.

The chain is built from TRBV5-4 and TRBJ2-3; 10 bases agree with TRBD2. The length of the CDR3 is 15 residues. Germline V gene lookup returns CDR1 SGHNT and CDR2 YYREEE (reference sequence). V dropped 6 bases and J dropped 0; count of bases not matched to a gene: 4. The chain's CDR3 is CASTNSGGSTDTQYF. CDR3 DNA: TGTGCCAGCACCAATAGCGGGGGGAGCACAGATACGCAGTATTTT.

V is TRBV27 and J is TRBJ2-3, with TRBD2 identical over 8 bases. CDR1 is MNHEY and CDR2 is SMNVEV in the germline V gene (reference sequence). V lost 4 bases, J lost 5 bases, and 8 bases stayed unmatched. There are 15 residues in the CDR3. CDR3 protein: CASSSAGGPVDTQYF. The CDR3 DNA sequence: TGTGCCAGCAGTTCTGCGGGGGGCCCGGTAGATACGCAGTATTTT.

The CDR3 is CASSIVGQGSTEAFF. DNA of the CDR3: TGTGCCAGTAGTATAGTCGGACAGGGTAGCACTGAAGCTTTCTTT. This chain links TRBV19 with TRBJ1-1; 8 nucleotides align to TRBD1. Germline CDR1 reads LNHDA; CDR2 reads SQIVND (reference sequence). With 1 base clipped from V and 4 bases from J, the junction kept 5 bases outside the gene matches. The CDR3 has 15 amino acids.

This chain uses TRBV4-3 with TRBJ2-6; TRBD2 might be the D (5 bases). The V gene's germline CDR1 is LGHNA and CDR2 YSLEER. The CDR3 covers 19 residues. Trimming left V 4 bases short and J 0 bases short, with 19 bases between. CDR3: CASSRSSVGVSSGANVLTF. DNA of the CDR3: TGCGCCAGCAGCCGTTCGTCGGTCGGGGTCAGCTCTGGGGCCAACGTCCTGACTTTC.

The V and J genes are TRBV9 and TRBJ1-5; no firm D call. CDR1 SGDLS and CDR2 YYNGEE come from the germline V gene. The CDR3 totals 15 residues. Deletions cut 0 bases from V and 1 base from J, with 8 bases between. CDR3 nucleotide sequence: TGTGCCAGCAGCGTAGCAGGAGGGAGCAATCAGCCCCAGCATTTT. It is translated as CASSVAGGSNQPQHF.

The chain links TRBV6-4 to TRBJ2-2; TRBD1 matches at 7 bases. V trimming: 2 bases; J trimming: 8 bases; junction bases outside the gene matches: 14. CDR1 and CDR2 from the germline V gene are MRHNA and SNTAGT. This CDR3 has 17 amino acids. CDR3 region: CASSDRSLGTEAGELFF. The CDR3 DNA reads TGTGCCAGCAGTGACCGCTCCTTGGGGACAGAAGCGGGGGAGCTGTTTTTT.

V is TRBV6-5 and J is TRBJ1-1; D not resolved. V dropped 6 bases and J dropped 3 bases, with 14 bases sitting between them. Per germline, CDR1 MNHEY and CDR2 SVGAGI. CDR3 length: 14 residues. The CDR3 DNA follows: TGTGCCAGCAGCCCCATGTCGCGGGACACTGAAGCTTTCTTT. This translates into CASSPMSRDTEAFF.

This chain links TRBV3-1 (or the pseudogene TRBV3-2) with TRBJ2-7; 8 bases fit TRBD1. Per germline, CDR1 LGHDT and CDR2 YNNKEL (reference sequence). This CDR3 region has 14 residues. Germline trimming cut 4 bases from V and 6 bases from J; bases unmatched to any gene: 8. CDR3 protein: CASSPWTGLGEQYF. In nucleotides, the CDR3 is TGTGCCAGCAGCCCGTGGACAGGGTTGGGCGAGCAGTACTTC.

J is TRBJ2-7 and V is TRBV29-1; TRBD1 aligns across 7 bases. CDR3 length: 13 amino acids. The ends lost 1 base at V and 3 bases at J; junction bases unmatched: 3. The germline V gene has CDR1 SQVTM and CDR2 ANQGSEA. The CDR3 DNA sequence: TGCAGCGTTGAAGGCAGGGACAGCTACGAGCAGTACTTC. This encodes CSVEGRDSYEQYF.

V gene TRBV7-8 combines with J gene TRBJ1-1; TRBD1 matches at 8 bases. The V gene's germline CDR1 is SGHVS and CDR2 FQNEAQ. The CDR3 contains 16 residues. Germline trimming cut 5 bases from V and 1 base from J; bases unmatched to any gene: 9. The CDR3 DNA reads TGTGCCAGCAGCCGACGGACAGGGAAAACGAACACTGAAGCTTTCTTT. It codes for CASSRRTGKTNTEAFF.

This sequence joins TRBV28 and TRBJ1-4; D might be TRBD1 (6 bases). V was cut by 6 bases and J by 0 bases, with 11 bases left in between. Germline V gives CDR1 MDHEN, CDR2 SYDVKM. There are 15 residues in the CDR3. In DNA form, the CDR3 reads TGTGCCAGCAGGACGGACAGCGCAACTAATGAAAAACTGTTTTTT. Protein sequence: CASRTDSATNEKLFF.

The V call is TRBV18, the J call TRBJ1-1, with TRBD1 matching 7 bases. Germline values: CDR1 KGHSH, CDR2 LQKENI. V shed 6 bases and J 1 base; nucleotides not matched to a gene: 11. The CDR3 has 16 residues. The CDR3, as DNA: TGTGCCAGCTCTCCTCAGACAGGGCGGGGGAACACTGAAGCTTTCTTT. Protein sequence: CASSPQTGRGNTEAFF.

The chain combines TRBV24-1 with TRBJ1-5; 7 bases fit TRBD1. Trimming cost V 2 bases and J 6 bases; bases outside gene matches: 6. Germline loops: CDR1 KGHDR, CDR2 SFDVKD. The CDR3 totals 15 residues. The CDR3 region has the DNA TGTGCCACCAGTGATTCCACAGGGGTTAGTCAGCCCCAGCATTTT. Protein product: CATSDSTGVSQPQHF.

The chain links TRBV10-3 to TRBJ2-5; possibly TRBD1 for D (5 bases). The CDR3 contains 12 residues. Germline V CDR1 and CDR2: ENHRY, SYGVKD. V lost 6 bases to trimming and J lost 4 bases, with 9 bases between them. This CDR3 reads CAISPDTETQYF. As DNA, the CDR3 is TGTGCCATCAGCCCGGACACAGAGACCCAGTACTTC.

V usage is TRBV13 and J usage is TRBJ2-2; 8 bases line up with TRBD2. Trimming cost V 2 bases and J 4 bases; bases outside gene matches: 3. Germline-derived CDR1 and CDR2 are PRHDT and FYEKMQ (reference sequence). The CDR3 consists of 15 residues. The CDR3 nucleotides read TGTGCCAGCAGCTTAATAGGGACTAGCACCGGGGAGCTGTTTTTT. Its protein product is CASSLIGTSTGELFF.